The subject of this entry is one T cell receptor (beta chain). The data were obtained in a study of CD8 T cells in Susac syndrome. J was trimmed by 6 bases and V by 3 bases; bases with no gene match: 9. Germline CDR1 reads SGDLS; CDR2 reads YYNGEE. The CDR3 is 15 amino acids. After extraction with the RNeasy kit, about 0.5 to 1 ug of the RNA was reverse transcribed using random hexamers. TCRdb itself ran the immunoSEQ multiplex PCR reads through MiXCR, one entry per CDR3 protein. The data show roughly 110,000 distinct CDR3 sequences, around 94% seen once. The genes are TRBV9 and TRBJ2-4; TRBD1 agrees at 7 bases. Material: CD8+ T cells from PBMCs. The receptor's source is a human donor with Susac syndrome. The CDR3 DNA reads TGTGCCAGCAGCGCCGGTGACAGGGCGGGAAACATTCAGTACTTC. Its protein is CASSAGDRAGNIQYF. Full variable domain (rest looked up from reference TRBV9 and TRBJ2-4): DSGVTQTPKHLITATGQRVTLRCSPRSGDLSVYWYQQSLDQGLQFLIQYYNGEERAKGNILERFSAQQFPDLHSELNLSSLELGDSALYFCASSAGDRAGNIQYFGAGTRLSVL.